This entry describes one T cell receptor (beta chain). No cognate antigen has been identified for it. No quality values exist for individual bases; no much larger clone is one base distant. This specimen's time point label, per the study, means: cycle 1 day 1 (C1D1), immediately before nivolumab initiation. Relapse after autologous stem cell transplantation had occurred in all trial patients, and cohorts A, B and C were distinguished by prior brentuximab vedotin exposure. The trial cohort comprised 56 patients with relapsed/refractory classical Hodgkin lymphoma whose best overall responses were complete response, partial response or progressive disease. Single-agent nivolumab was administered to trial patients in the multi-cohort phase II CheckMate 205 trial. An independent review committee assessed best overall response by applying the 2007 International Working Group response criteria. PBMCs from the trial were collected at three points: immediately before nivolumab initiation (C1D1), and during therapy at cycle 2 day 1 and cycle 4 day 1. After peripheral blood was drawn into 8 mL Vacutainer Cell Preparation Tubes, PBMCs were isolated by centrifugation and then cryopreserved.

Based on the germline V gene (reference sequence), the CDR1 and CDR2 sequences are LNHDA and SQIVND. Compared with germline, V lacks 7 bases and J lacks 4 bases; bases without a gene match: 11. The CDR3 starts with the cysteine, ends with the phenylalanine, and has 15 residues. The kept DNA is CDR3 alone, 45 bases in frame from the first base. The Qiagen DNeasy kit was used to extract genomic DNA from unsorted PBMCs and from the negatively selected CD4+ and CD8+ fractions. TCR beta CDR3 regions were subjected to amplification by immunoSEQ multiplex PCR with primers that anneal to V and J segments. A synthetic immune receptor repertoire was used to minimize amplification bias, and any remaining bias was removed computationally after sequencing. In the source study's methods: Custom Python scripts were used to quantify repertoire diversity as the Shannon entropy index. Unsorted, CD4+ and CD8+ repertoires were examined separately, except in combined analyses, for which CD4+ and CD8+ sequences were merged in silico. A clone was considered expanded if an increase in frequency of at least 2-fold after treatment relative to C1D1 was found, and a pseudocount of 0.5 was applied to clones undetected at baseline. Singleton clones were defined as clones with 0 or 1 copy at C1D1, and non-singleton clones were defined as clones with 2 or more copies. By matching protein sequences in sorted samples from the same patient, clones expanded in unsorted samples were annotated as CD4+, CD8+ or unknown. Wilcoxon tests were applied to paired samples to test diversity changes from C1D1 to C4D1. TCRdb holds this immuneACCESS table with in-frame rearrangements only. Some clones are missing; in checked studies, unresolved V genes explain under half, and the rest has no known cause. Clone size and V and J calls were adopted from that table, with D and trimming inferred from the DNA. In this sample the table shows 95,000 or so clones, approximately 80% of which occur a single time. The top ten constitute 9.5% to 15% of the sample.

The data stem from a study of PD-1 blockade in classical Hodgkin lymphoma (TCRdb year 2020). For context, the study as a whole: Nivolumab dosing was 3 mg/kg intravenously every 2 weeks, continuing until either disease progression or unacceptable toxicity. The study used CyTOF and TCR beta sequencing to define a peripheral blood immune signature of response to PD-1 blockade in classical Hodgkin lymphoma. The investigation overall reported the following: CD4+ but not CD8+ TCR diversity rose significantly by C4D1 (p=0.0027 vs p=0.16), most apparent in complete responders (p=0.02). Lower diversity was observed in patients in whom nivolumab was started less than 1 year after ASCT, and these patients were excluded from later analyses so that confounding by immune reconstitution would be avoided. The study covered only a single clinical trial cohort, and the causes of the repertoire differences, possibly disease activity or prior therapy, were still not defined. Newly diagnosed patients were reported to have lower baseline TCR diversity than healthy donors, and relapsed/refractory patients were reported to have lower baseline TCR diversity still. Trial patients achieving complete response had baseline diversity similar to newly diagnosed patients, whereas partial responders and progressors had significantly lower diversity.

The chain is encoded by TRBV19 joined to TRBJ1-2, with 8 central nucleotides matching TRBD1. The source was peripheral blood mononuclear cells (PBMCs), collected at baseline. The receptor was derived from a human donor with classical Hodgkin lymphoma. In nucleotides, the sequence is TGTGCCAGTACTTCAAGAGGGACAGGATTCTATGGCTACACCTTC. This codes for CASTSRGTGFYGYTF.